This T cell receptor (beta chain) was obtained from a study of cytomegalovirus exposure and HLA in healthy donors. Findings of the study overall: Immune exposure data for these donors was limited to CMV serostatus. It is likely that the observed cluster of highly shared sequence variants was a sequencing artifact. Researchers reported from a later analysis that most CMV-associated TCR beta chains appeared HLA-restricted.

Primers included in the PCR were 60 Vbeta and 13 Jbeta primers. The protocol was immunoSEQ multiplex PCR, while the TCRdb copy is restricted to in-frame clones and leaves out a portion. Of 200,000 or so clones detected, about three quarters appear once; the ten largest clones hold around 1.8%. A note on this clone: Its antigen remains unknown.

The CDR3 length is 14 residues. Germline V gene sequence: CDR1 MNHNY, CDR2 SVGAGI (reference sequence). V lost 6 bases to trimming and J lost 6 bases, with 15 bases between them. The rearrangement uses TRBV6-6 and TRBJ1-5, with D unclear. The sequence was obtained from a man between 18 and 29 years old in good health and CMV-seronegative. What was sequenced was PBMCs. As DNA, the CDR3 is TGTGCCAGCAGCAACCCAGGTGATGGTCAGCCCCAGCATTTT. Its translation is CASSNPGDGQPQHF.